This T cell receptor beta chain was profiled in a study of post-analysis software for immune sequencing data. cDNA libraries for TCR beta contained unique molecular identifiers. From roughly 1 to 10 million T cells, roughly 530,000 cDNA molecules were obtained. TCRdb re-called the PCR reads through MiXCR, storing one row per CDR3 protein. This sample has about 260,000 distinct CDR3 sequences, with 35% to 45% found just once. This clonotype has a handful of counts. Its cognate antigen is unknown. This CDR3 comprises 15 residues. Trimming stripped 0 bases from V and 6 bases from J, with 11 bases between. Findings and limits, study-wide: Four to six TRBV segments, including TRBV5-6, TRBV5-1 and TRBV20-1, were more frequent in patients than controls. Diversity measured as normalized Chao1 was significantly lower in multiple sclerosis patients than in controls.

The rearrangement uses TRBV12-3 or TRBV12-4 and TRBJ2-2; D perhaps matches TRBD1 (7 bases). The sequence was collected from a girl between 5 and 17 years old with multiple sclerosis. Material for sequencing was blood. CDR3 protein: CASSLADREAGELFF. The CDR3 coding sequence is TGTGCCAGCAGTTTAGCAGACAGGGAGGCCGGGGAGCTGTTTTTT.